This record covers a single T cell receptor beta chain. The data are from a study of blood T cell repertoires in COVID-19. Study background: Material from acute and convalescent COVID-19 was sourced from the United States, Italy and Spain. T cells, B-cell-depleted T cells, or PBMCs supplied cDNA or gDNA.

Trimming stripped 5 bases from V and 4 bases from J, with 11 bases between. The CDR3 length is 14 residues. The germline gives CDR1 SEHNR, CDR2 FQNEAQ (reference sequence). As processed by the authors: Estimated nucleated cell counts came from reference gene primer amplification. Method: immunoSEQ multiplex PCR; TCRdb's copy keeps in-frame clones and lacks some. V and J calls and clone size are given by that table; D and trimming were obtained from the DNA. Of tens of thousands of clones listed, 85% are singletons. The sequence came from a human donor in a cohort sampled during active COVID-19. The sample comprised peripheral blood. V usage is TRBV7-9 and J usage is TRBJ1-4; D is unclear. The chain's CDR3 is CASSPVNLNEKLFF. For the CDR3, the DNA is TGTGCCAGCAGCCCGGTGAACCTTAATGAAAAACTGTTTTTT. Filled out from reference TRBV7-9 and TRBJ1-4, the complete variable domain reads DTGVSQNPRHKITKRGQNVTFRCDPISEHNRLYWYRQTLGQGPEFLTYFQNEAQLEKSRLLSDRFSAERPKGSFSTLEIQRTEQGDSAMYLCASSPVNLNEKLFFGSGTQLSVL.